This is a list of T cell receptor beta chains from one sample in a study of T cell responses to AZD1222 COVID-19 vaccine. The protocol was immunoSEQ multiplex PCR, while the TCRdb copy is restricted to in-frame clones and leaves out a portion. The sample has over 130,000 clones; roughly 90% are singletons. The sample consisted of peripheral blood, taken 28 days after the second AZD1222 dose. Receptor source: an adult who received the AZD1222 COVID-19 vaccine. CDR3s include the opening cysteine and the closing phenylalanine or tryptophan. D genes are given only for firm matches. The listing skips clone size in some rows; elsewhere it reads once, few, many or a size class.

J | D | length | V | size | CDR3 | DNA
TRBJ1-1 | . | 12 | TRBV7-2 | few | CASSPGYTEAFF | TGTGCCAGCAGCCCAGGGTACACTGAAGCTTTCTTT
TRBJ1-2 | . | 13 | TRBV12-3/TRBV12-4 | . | CASSSDSLYGYTF | TGTGCCAGCAGCTCGGACAGCCTTTATGGCTACACCTTC
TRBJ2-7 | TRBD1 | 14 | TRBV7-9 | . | CASSTDRGTYEQYF | TGTGCCAGCAGCACGGACAGGGGGACGTACGAGCAGTACTTC
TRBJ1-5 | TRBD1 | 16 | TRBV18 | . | CASSLAGTGLLQPQHF | TGTGCCAGCTCACTCGCCGGGACAGGGCTTCTCCAGCCCCAGCATTTT
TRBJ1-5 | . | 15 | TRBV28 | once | CASSWVDPNNQPQHF | TGTGCCAGCAGTTGGGTGGACCCGAACAATCAGCCCCAGCATTTT
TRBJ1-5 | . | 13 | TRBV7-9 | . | CASSLGGGTPQHF | TGTGCCAGCAGCTTAGGGGGGGGAACTCCCCAGCATTTT
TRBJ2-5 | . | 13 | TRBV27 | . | CASSSLGEGVQYF | TGTGCCAGCAGTTCTCTGGGAGAGGGGGTCCAGTACTTC
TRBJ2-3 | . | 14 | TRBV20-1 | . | CSASWRQSTDTQYF | TGCAGTGCTAGTTGGCGGCAATCCACAGATACGCAGTATTTT
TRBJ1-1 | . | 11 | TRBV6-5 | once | CACLSGGRAFF | TGTGCCTGCCTCTCGGGAGGTCGGGCTTTCTTT
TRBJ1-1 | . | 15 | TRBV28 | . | CASTSSATMNTEAFF | TGTGCCAGCACTTCATCCGCGACTATGAACACTGAAGCTTTCTTT
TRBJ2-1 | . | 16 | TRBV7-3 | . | CASSLHLASSYNEQFF | TGTGCCAGCAGCTTACACCTAGCCAGTTCTTACAATGAGCAGTTCTTC
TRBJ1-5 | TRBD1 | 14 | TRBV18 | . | CASSTDRGHQPQHF | TGTGCCAGCTCAACGGACAGGGGGCATCAGCCCCAGCATTTT
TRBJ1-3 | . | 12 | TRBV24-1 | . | CATSAFGNTIYF | TGTGCCACCAGTGCTTTTGGAAACACCATATATTTT
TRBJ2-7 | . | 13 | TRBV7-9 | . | CASSFGTTYEQYF | TGTGCCAGCAGCTTCGGGACCACCTACGAGCAGTACTTC
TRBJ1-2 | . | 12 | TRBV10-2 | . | CASSEGNYGYTF | TGCGCCAGCAGTGAGGGGAACTATGGCTACACCTTC
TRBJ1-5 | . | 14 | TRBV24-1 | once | CATSDPGSNQPQHF | TGTGCCACCAGTGATCCGGGGAGCAATCAGCCCCAGCATTTT
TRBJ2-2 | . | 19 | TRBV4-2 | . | CASSQAAGAQTANTGELFF | TGTGCCAGCAGCCAAGCGGCGGGGGCCCAAACCGCGAACACCGGGGAGCTGTTTTTT
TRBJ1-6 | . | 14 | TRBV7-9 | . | CASSLELGNSPLHF | TGTGCCAGCAGCTTAGAACTAGGGAATTCACCCCTCCACTTT
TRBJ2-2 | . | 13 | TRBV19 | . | CASSESNTGELFF | TGTGCCAGTTCAGAGTCGAACACCGGGGAGCTGTTTTTT
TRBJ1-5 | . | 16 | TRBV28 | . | CASSIGQSPRNQPQHF | TGTGCCAGCAGCATAGGACAGTCTCCTCGCAATCAGCCCCAGCATTTT
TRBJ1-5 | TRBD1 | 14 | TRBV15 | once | CATSIQGTNQPQHF | TGTGCCACCAGCATACAGGGGACCAATCAGCCCCAGCATTTT
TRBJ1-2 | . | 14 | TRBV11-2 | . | CASSLGHGNYGYTF | TGTGCCAGCAGCTTGGGGCACGGTAACTATGGCTACACCTTC
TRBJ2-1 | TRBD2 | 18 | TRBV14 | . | CASSQSGVGLSSYNEQFF | TGTGCCAGCAGCCAGAGCGGGGTCGGACTAAGCTCCTACAATGAGCAGTTCTTC
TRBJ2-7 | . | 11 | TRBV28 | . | CASWPRYEQYF | TGTGCCAGCTGGCCCCGCTACGAGCAGTACTTC
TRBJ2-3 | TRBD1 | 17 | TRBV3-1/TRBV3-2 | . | CASSQPKQGGSTDTQYF | TGTGCCAGCAGCCAACCCAAACAGGGGGGAAGCACAGATACGCAGTATTTT
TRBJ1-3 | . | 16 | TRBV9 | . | CASSVYGTPSELAIYF | TGTGCCAGCAGCGTATACGGTACACCCAGTGAATTGGCCATATATTTT
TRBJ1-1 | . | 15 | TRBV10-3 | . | CAISERQLINTEAFF | TGTGCCATCAGTGAGCGACAGCTAATCAACACTGAAGCTTTCTTT
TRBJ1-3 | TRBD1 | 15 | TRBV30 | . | CAWSGGTGRGNTIYF | TGTGCCTGGAGTGGAGGGACAGGGAGAGGAAACACCATATATTTT
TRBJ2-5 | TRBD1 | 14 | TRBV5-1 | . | CASSLGTGVETQYF | TGCGCCAGCAGCTTGGGGACAGGTGTAGAGACCCAGTACTTC
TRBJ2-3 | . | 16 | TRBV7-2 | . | CASSLVGGRTTDTQYF | TGTGCCAGCAGCTTAGTTGGAGGCCGAACCACAGATACGCAGTATTTT
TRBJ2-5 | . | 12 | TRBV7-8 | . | CASGRGQETQYF | TGTGCCAGCGGGAGGGGGCAAGAGACCCAGTACTTC
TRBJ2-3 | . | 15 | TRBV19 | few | CASSIQGGVTDTQYF | TGTGCCAGTAGTATCCAGGGGGGAGTCACAGATACGCAGTATTTT
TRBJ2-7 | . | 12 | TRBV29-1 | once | CSVVAGAYEQYF | TGCAGCGTTGTGGCAGGGGCCTACGAGCAGTACTTC
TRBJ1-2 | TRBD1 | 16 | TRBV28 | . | CASSLIGTGAPYGYTF | TGTGCCAGCAGTTTAATCGGGACAGGGGCTCCCTATGGCTACACCTTC
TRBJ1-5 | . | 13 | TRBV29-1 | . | CSVGGGGNQPQHF | TGCAGCGTTGGTGGGGGTGGAAATCAGCCCCAGCATTTT
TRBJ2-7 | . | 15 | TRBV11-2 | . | CASSLSAGATYEQYF | TGTGCCAGCAGCTTATCCGCGGGGGCCACCTACGAGCAGTACTTC